The 6 T cell receptor beta chains below all came from one sample that was sequenced in a study of blood T cell repertoires in COVID-19. TCRdb's table, derived via immunoSEQ multiplex PCR, lists solely in-frame clones and lacks some. The sample has around 180,000 clones, roughly four fifths seen once; the top ten hold approximately 12%. Material: PBMCs or T cells enriched from blood (not recorded which). Receptors were obtained from a man aged 50 or older who had recovered from COVID-19.

The chain uses TRBV19 and TRBJ1-1, with 7 bases fitting TRBD1. Trimming cost V 2 bases and J 7 bases; bases outside gene matches: 4. The CDR3 has 13 amino acids. Germline V gene lookup returns CDR1 LNHDA and CDR2 SQIVND (reference sequence). This CDR3 is CASSILGGSEAFF. In DNA, the CDR3 is TGTGCCAGTAGTATATTAGGGGGCAGTGAAGCTTTCTTT.

The rearrangement links TRBV7-9 to TRBJ2-5; no clear D gene. V was clipped by 5 bases and J by 4 bases, with 5 bases between them. The germline V gene encodes CDR1 SEHNR and CDR2 FQNEAQ (reference sequence). This CDR3 region has 11 residues. CDR3 coding DNA: TGTGCCAGCAGCCCCAGAGAGACCCAGTACTTC. This sequence encodes CASSPRETQYF.

V is TRBV7-8 and J is TRBJ1-4, with D tentatively TRBD1 (6 bases). CDR1 and CDR2 from the germline V gene are SGHVS and FQNEAQ. V shed 4 bases and J shed 5 bases, with 8 bases lying between them. The CDR3 length is 13 residues. DNA for the CDR3: TGTGCCAGCAGCTCAACAGGGAATGAAAAACTGTTTTTT. Amino acids: CASSSTGNEKLFF.

This clone was seen a handful of times. This rearrangement joins TRBV5-4 to TRBJ1-1, with D uncertain. The CDR3 sequence is 15 residues long. Germline assignment: CDR1 SGHNT and CDR2 YYREEE (reference sequence). V was pared by 6 bases and J by 6 bases, with 21 bases between. For the CDR3, the DNA is TGTGCCAGCACTTTAGAGGGAGCGAGAAGTGCTGAAGCTTTCTTT. Translation gives CASTLEGARSAEAFF.

V usage is TRBV11-2 and J usage is TRBJ2-7; D call uncertain. CDR1 is SGHAT, CDR2 FQNNGV, per germline. This CDR3 region has 12 residues. Trimming took 4 bases from V and 4 from J, leaving 8 bases between them. The DNA of the CDR3 is TGTGCCAGCAGCTCCCACCGGTACGAGCAGTACTTC. Its protein product is CASSSHRYEQYF.

The rearrangement links TRBV3-1 (or the pseudogene TRBV3-2) to TRBJ2-2; 8 bases are shared with TRBD1. CDR3 length: 15 amino acids. Losses at the gene ends were 5 bases for V and 4 bases for J; bases not matched to a gene: 6. The germline gives CDR1 LGHDT, CDR2 YNNKEL (reference sequence). Written as DNA, the CDR3 is TGTGCCAGCAGCTTTGGACAGGGCGGCACCGGGGAGCTGTTTTTT. Amino acids: CASSFGQGGTGELFF.